The clone carrying this TCR beta chain was seen more than once but under ten times. Sample time point: pre-sensitization, week 0. Indicated treatment: therapeutic diphenylcyclopropenone sensitization with weekly scalp DPC. The data originate from a study of human T cells and chemical hapten exposure. TCRdb reprocessed the RACE reads with MiXCR, giving one entry per CDR3 protein. The sample contains 50,000 to 65,000 distinct CDR3 sequences, about 11% of which appear only once. Sequenced here: whole blood, sampled in connection with sensitization to the hapten diphenylcyclopropenone (DPC). This TCR derives from a woman aged 35 to 49 with alopecia areata. Some clones in this sample may be carry-over from other donors' samples.

DNA of the CDR3: TGTGCCAGCGGGATCGGGGATCAGCCCCAGCATTTT. This codes for CASGIGDQPQHF. The chain employs TRBV7-9 and TRBJ1-5, with D unclear. The V gene lost 8 bases and the J gene lost 5 bases, with 10 bases spanning the gap. CDR3 length: 12 residues. Germline loops: CDR1 SEHNR, CDR2 FQNEAQ (reference sequence).